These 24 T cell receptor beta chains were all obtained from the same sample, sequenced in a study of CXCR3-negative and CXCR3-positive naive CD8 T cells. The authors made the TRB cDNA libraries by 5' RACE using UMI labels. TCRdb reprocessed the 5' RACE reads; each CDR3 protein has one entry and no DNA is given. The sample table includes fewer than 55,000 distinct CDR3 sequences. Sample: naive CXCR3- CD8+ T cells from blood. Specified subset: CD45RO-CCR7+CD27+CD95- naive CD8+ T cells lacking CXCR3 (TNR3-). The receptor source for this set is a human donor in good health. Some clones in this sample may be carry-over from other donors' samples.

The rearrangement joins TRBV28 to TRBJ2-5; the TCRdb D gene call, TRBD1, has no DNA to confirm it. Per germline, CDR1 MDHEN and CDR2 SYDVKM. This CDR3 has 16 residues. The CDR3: CASSNRPRSPVETQYF.

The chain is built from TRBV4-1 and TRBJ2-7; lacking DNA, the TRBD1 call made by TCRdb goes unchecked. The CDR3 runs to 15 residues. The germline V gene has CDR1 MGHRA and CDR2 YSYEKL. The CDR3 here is CASSQSRDRAQEQYF.

The CDR3 sequence: CSARDLLSGGAAAGELFF. V usage is TRBV20-1 and J usage is TRBJ2-2; TCRdb indicates TRBD2, and absent DNA this call remains unverified. This CDR3 has 18 amino acids. From germline, CDR1 is DFQATT and CDR2 SNEGSKA (reference sequence).

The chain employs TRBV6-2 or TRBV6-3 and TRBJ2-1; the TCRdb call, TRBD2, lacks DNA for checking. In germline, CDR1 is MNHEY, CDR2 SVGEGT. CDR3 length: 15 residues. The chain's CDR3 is CASSYTPSSYNEQFF.

CDR3 sequence reads: CSGQRDSQGLWPTDTQYF. The rearrangement joins TRBV29-1 to TRBJ2-3; TCRdb's D call of TRBD1 is untestable without DNA. The CDR3 extends over 18 amino acids. The germline V gene encodes CDR1 SQVTM and CDR2 ANQGSEA.

The CDR3 sequence is CASSLGLLEQYF. The chain combines TRBV7-9 with TRBJ2-7. This CDR3 has 12 amino acids. The germline V gene has CDR1 SEHNR and CDR2 FQNEAQ (reference sequence).

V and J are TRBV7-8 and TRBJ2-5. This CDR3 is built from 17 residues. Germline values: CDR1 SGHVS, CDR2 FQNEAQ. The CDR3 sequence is CASSLPGGSRYQETQYF.

The CDR3 loop reads CASSLTSGRETSTDTQYF. V is TRBV28 and J is TRBJ2-3; TCRdb proposes TRBD2, but this gene call is untestable without DNA. The CDR3 sequence is 18 residues long. CDR1 and CDR2 from the germline V gene are MDHEN and SYDVKM.

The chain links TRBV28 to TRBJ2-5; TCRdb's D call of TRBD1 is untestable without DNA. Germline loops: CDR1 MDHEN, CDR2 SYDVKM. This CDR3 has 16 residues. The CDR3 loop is CASRYMGQGLVETQYF.

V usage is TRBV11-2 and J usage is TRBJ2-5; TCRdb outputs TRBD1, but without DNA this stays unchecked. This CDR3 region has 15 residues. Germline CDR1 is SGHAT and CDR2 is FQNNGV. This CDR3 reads CASSSLNQGRETQYF.

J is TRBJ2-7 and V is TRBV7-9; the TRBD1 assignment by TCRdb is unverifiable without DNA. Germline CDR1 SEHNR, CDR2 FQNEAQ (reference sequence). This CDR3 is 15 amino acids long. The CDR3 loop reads CASSSTGEKAYEQYF.

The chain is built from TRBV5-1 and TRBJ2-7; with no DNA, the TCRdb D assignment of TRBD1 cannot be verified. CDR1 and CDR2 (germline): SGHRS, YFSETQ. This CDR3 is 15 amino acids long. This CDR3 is CASSLGTAFSYEQYF.

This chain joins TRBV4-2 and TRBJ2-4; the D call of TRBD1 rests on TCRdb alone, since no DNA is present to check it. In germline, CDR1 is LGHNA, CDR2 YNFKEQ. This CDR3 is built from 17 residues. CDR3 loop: CASSQLIQGADKIIQYF.

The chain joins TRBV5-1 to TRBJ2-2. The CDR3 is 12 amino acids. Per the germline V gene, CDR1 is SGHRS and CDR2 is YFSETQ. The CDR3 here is CASSFNTGELFF.

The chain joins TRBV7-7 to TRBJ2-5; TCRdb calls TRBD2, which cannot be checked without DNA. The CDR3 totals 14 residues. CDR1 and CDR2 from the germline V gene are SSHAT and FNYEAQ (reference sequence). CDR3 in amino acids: CASSAGLEQETQYF.

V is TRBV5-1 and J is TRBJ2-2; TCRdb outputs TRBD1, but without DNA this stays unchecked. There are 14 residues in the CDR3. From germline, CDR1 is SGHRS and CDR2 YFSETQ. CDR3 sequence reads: CASRPVSNTGELFF. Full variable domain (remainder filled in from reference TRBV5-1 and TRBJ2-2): KAGVTQTPRYLIKTRGQQVTLSCSPISGHRSVSWYQQTPGQGLQFLFEYFSETQRNKGNFPGRFSGRQFSNSRSEMNVSTLELGDSALYLCASRPVSNTGELFFGEGSRLTVL.

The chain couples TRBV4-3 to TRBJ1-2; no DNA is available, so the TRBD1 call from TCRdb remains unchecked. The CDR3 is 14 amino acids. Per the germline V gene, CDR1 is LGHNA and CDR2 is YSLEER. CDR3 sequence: CASSQDGAGSGYTF.

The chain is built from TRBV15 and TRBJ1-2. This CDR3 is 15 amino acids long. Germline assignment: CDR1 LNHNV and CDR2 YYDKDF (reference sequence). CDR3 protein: CATSREEEANYGYTF.

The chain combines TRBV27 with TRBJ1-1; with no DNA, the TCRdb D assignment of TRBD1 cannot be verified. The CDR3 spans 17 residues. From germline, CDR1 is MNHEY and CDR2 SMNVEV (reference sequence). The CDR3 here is CASSPQTGFDRNTEAFF.

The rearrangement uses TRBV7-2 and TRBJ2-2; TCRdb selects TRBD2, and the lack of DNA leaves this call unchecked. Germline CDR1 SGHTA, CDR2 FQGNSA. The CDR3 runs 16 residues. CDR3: CASSLDVGLNTGELFF.

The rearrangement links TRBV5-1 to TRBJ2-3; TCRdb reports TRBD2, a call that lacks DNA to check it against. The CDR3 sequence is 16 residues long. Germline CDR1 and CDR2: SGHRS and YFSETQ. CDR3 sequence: CASSLDGGLSTDTQYF.

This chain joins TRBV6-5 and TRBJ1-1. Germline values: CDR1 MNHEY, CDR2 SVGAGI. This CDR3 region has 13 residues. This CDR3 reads CASSLGVGTEAFF.

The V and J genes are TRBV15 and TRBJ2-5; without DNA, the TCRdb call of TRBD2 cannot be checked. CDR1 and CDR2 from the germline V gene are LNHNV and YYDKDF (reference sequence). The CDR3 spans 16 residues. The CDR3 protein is CATSRERAGQTAAQYF.

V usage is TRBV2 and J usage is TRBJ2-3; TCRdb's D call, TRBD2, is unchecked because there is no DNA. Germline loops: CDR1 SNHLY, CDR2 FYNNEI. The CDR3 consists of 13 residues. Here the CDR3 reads CASGLAGTDTQYF. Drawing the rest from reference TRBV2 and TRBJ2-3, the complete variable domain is EPEVTQTPSHQVTQMGQEVILRCVPISNHLYFYWYRQILGQKVEFLVSFYNNEISEKSEIFDDQFSVERPDGSNFTLKIRSTKLEDSAMYFCASGLAGTDTQYFGPGTRLTVL.